The clone carrying this T cell receptor (beta chain) was counted a few times. Antigen: not known. As every portion of the isolated RNA was reverse transcribed, the sequencing read expressed TCRB transcripts. TCRdb keeps only in-frame clones here, not all; method: immunoSEQ multiplex PCR. The table shows about 160,000 clones, with around 8% occurring only once. This specimen comes from a study of beta chain features in type 1 diabetes. Study findings and constraints: VDJ junctions sequenced from type 1 diabetes patients showed fewer insertions and more deletions. Patients with Type 1 diabetes showed moderately but significantly shorter TCRB CDR3s in all four CD4+ subsets.

All sorted populations exceeded 95% purity. This CDR3 is built from 17 residues. Per the germline V gene, CDR1 is MGHDK and CDR2 is SYGVNS. The V segment lost 4 bases and the J segment 4 bases; nucleotides outside the gene matches: 9. This chain joins TRBV25-1 and TRBJ2-3; 12 bases agree with TRBD1. The sample taken for sequencing was central memory CD4+ T cells from blood. The receptor was derived from a woman aged 40 to 50 with type 1 diabetes. CDR3: CASSAHLGQGASDTQYF. The DNA for the CDR3 is TGTGCCAGCAGTGCCCACCTGGGACAGGGGGCTTCAGATACGCAGTATTTT.